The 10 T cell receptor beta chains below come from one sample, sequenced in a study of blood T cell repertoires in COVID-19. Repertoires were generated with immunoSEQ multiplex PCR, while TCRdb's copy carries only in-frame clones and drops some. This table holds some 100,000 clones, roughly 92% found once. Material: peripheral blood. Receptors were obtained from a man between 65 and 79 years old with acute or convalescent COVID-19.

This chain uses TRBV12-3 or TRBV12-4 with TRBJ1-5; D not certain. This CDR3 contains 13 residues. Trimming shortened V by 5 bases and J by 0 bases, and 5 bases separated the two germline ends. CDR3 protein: CASSLTSNQPQHF. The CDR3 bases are TGTGCCAGCAGTCTAACTAGCAATCAGCCCCAGCATTTT.

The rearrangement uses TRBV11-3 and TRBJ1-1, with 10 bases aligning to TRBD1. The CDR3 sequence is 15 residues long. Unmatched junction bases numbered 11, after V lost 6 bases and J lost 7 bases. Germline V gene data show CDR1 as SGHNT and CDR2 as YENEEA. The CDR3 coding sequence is TGTGCCAGCAGTTGGGACAGGGGCCCTACTAATGAAGCTTTCTTT. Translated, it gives CASSWDRGPTNEAFF.

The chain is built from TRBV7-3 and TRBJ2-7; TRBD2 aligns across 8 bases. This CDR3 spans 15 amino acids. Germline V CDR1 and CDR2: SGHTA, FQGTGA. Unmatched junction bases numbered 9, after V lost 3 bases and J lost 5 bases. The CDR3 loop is CASSFAAGGRDEQYF. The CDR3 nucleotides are TGTGCCAGCAGCTTCGCGGCGGGAGGCCGGGACGAGCAGTACTTC.

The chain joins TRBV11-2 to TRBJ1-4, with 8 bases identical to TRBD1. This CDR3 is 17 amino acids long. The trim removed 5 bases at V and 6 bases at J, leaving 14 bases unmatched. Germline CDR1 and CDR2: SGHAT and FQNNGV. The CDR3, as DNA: TGTGCCAGCAGCCCAGAGGGCAGGGGGCGCATCTATGAAAAACTGTTTTTT. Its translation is CASSPEGRGRIYEKLFF.

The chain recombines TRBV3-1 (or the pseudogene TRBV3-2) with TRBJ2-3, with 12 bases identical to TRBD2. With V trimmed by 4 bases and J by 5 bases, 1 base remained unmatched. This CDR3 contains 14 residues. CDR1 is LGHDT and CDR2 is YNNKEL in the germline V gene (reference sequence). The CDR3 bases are TGTGCCAGCAGCCCTAGCGGGAGGGGAGATACGCAGTATTTT. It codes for CASSPSGRGDTQYF.

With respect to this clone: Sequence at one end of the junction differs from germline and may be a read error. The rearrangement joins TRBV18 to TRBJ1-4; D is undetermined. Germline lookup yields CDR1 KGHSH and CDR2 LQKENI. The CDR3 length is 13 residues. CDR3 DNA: TGTGCCAGCTCACCATCCCCGGAGCTGGCCCTTAACTTT. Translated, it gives CASSPSPELALNF.

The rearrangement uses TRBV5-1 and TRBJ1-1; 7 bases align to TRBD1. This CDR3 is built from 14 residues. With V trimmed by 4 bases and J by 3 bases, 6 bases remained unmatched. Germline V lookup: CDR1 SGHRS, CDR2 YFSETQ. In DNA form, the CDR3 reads TGCGCCAGCAGCCTAGGGACAGCCCACACTGAAGCTTTCTTT. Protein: CASSLGTAHTEAFF.

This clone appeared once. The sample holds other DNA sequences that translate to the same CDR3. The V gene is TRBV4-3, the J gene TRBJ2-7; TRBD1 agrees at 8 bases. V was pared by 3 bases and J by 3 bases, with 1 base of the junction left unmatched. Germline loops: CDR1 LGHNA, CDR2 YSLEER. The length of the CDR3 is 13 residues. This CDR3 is CASSQDRDYEQYF. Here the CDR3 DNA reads TGCGCCAGCAGCCAGGACAGGGACTACGAGCAGTACTTC.

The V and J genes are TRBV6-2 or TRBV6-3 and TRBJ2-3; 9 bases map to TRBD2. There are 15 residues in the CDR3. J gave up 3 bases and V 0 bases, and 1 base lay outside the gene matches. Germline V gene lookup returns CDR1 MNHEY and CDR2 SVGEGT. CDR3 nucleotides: TGTGCCAGCAGTTACTCCGGACTAGCGACAGATACGCAGTATTTT. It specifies CASSYSGLATDTQYF.

CDR3: CAWRRRRGNEKLFF. The CDR3 DNA reads as TGTGCCTGGAGAAGAAGACGGGGTAATGAAAAACTGTTTTTT. This chain uses TRBV30 with TRBJ1-4, with unresolved D. Trimming pared 3 bases from V and 4 bases from J, leaving 12 bases between. The germline V gene encodes CDR1 GTSNPN and CDR2 SVGIG (reference sequence). The CDR3 runs 14 residues.